What follows are 15 T cell receptor beta chains derived from one specimen sequenced in a study of blood T cell repertoires in COVID-19 (dated by TCRdb to about 2020). The library was prepared using the immunoSEQ multiplex PCR assay. This immuneACCESS table, as held by TCRdb, lists in-frame sequences with V and J called but not all clones. Of the missing ones, under half trace to an unresolved V gene in checked studies; the others have no known cause. The sample yields 250,000 to 350,000 clones; approximately 90% were counted once. The biggest ten clones account for about an eighth of the sample. The sequencing input was peripheral blood. The source is a woman in her sixties with acute or convalescent COVID-19.

V is TRBV7-3 and J is TRBJ1-6; D uncertain. Trimming cost V 6 bases and J 5 bases, with 11 bases left between them. The CDR3 sequence is 14 residues long. Germline V gives CDR1 SGHTA, CDR2 FQGTGA. CDR3 DNA: TGTGCCAGCAGTAGGACCGGGGATAATTCACCCCTCCACTTT. This sequence encodes CASSRTGDNSPLHF.

The chain combines TRBV18 with TRBJ1-6; D uncertain. The CDR3 is 15 residues long. Trimming cost V 3 bases and J 6 bases, with 12 bases left between them. The germline V gene has CDR1 KGHSH and CDR2 LQKENI. The chain's CDR3 is CASSPLASGNSPLHF. The CDR3 nucleotides are TGTGCCAGCTCACCGTTGGCCAGTGGTAATTCACCCCTCCACTTT.

The V and J genes are TRBV6-5 and TRBJ1-5; D call uncertain. The CDR3 has 14 residues. Germline CDR1 MNHEY, CDR2 SVGAGI. Between the trimmed V and J ends, which lost 9 bases and 2 bases, there was a span of 14 bases. CDR3 sequence (DNA): TGTGCCAGTGAACCTAGTTCCCGCAATCAGCCCCAGCATTTT. This encodes CASEPSSRNQPQHF.

This clone has only a few counts. The CDR3 reads CASSFGTALGQPQHF. The CDR3 bases are TGTGCCAGCAGTTTTGGGACAGCCCTTGGGCAGCCCCAGCATTTT. The V gene is TRBV27, the J gene TRBJ1-5; TRBD1 agrees at 7 bases. CDR1 and CDR2 from the germline V gene are MNHEY and SMNVEV (reference sequence). The CDR3 covers 15 residues. The junction had 9 bases not matched to a gene; V was cut back by 3 bases and J by 7 bases.

The chain employs TRBV9 and TRBJ1-2; D remains unclear. This CDR3 has 13 residues. V lost 3 bases, J lost 2 bases, and 8 bases lay in between. The germline V gene has CDR1 SGDLS and CDR2 YYNGEE. The CDR3 DNA follows: TGTGCCAGCAGCGACTCACGGAACTATGGCTACACCTTC. It specifies CASSDSRNYGYTF. The entire variable domain, with the rest obtained from reference TRBV9 and TRBJ1-2, is as follows: DSGVTQTPKHLITATGQRVTLRCSPRSGDLSVYWYQQSLDQGLQFLIQYYNGEERAKGNILERFSAQQFPDLHSELNLSSLELGDSALYFCASSDSRNYGYTFGSGTRLTVV.

This clone was picked up one time. This chain links TRBV6-6 with TRBJ2-2; no clear D. Between the trimmed V and J ends, which lost 6 bases and 1 base, there was a span of 15 bases. Germline V gives CDR1 MNHNY, CDR2 SVGAGI (reference sequence). This CDR3 spans 16 amino acids. CDR3 DNA: TGTGCCAGCAGCAGCATTACAGCCGGGAACACCGGGGAGCTGTTTTTT. Translated, it gives CASSSITAGNTGELFF.

The genes are TRBV15 and TRBJ2-2; the D gene is possibly TRBD1 (6 bases). The CDR3 has 17 amino acids. Germline CDR1 reads LNHNV; CDR2 reads YYDKDF (reference sequence). Trimming shortened V by 0 bases and J by 0 bases, and 11 bases separated the two germline ends. This CDR3 is CATSRDWGQANTGELFF. CDR3 nucleotides: TGTGCCACCAGCAGAGATTGGGGGCAGGCGAACACCGGGGAGCTGTTTTTT. Full variable domain (outside the CDR3, taken from reference TRBV15 and TRBJ2-2): DAMVIQNPRYQVTQFGKPVTLSCSQTLNHNVMYWYQQKSSQAPKLLFHYYDKDFNNEADTPDNFQSRRPNTSFCFLDIRSPGLGDTAMYLCATSRDWGQANTGELFFGEGSRLTVL.

This clone was recorded once. The chain recombines TRBV19 with TRBJ2-5, with 11 bases fitting TRBD2. The CDR3 runs to 15 residues. From germline, CDR1 is LNHDA and CDR2 SQIVND (reference sequence). Trimming took 3 bases from V and 5 from J; bases not matched to a gene: 5. In DNA form, the CDR3 reads TGTGCCAGTAGTATGACTAGCGGGGTCTGGGAGACCCAGTACTTC. Translated: CASSMTSGVWETQYF. The full variable domain, completed using reference TRBV19 and TRBJ2-5, is DGGITQSPKYLFRKEGQNVTLSCEQNLNHDAMYWYRQDPGQGLRLIYYSQIVNDFQKGDIAEGYSVSREKKESFPLTVTSAQKNPTAFYLCASSMTSGVWETQYFGPGTRLLVL.

This clone was seen many times. The chain joins TRBV5-1 to TRBJ2-5; 7 bases agree with TRBD1. CDR3 length: 14 amino acids. CDR1 and CDR2 from the germline V gene are SGHRS and YFSETQ. After removal of 4 bases from V and 1 base from J, the junction contained 4 bases not matched to a gene. In DNA, the CDR3 is TGCGCCAGCAGCCCGGGACAGTCCCAAGAGACCCAGTACTTC. Translating gives CASSPGQSQETQYF.

J is TRBJ2-7 and V is TRBV2; 9 bases match TRBD1. V lost 11 bases, J lost 0 bases, and 11 bases stayed unmatched. Germline V gene sequence: CDR1 SNHLY, CDR2 FYNNEI. The CDR3 is 15 amino acids. The CDR3 sequence is CAVPLQGQGSYEQYF. The CDR3 nucleotides read TGTGCCGTTCCACTCCAGGGACAGGGCTCCTACGAGCAGTACTTC.

Here the CDR3 DNA reads TGCGCCAGCAGCTCCCTGGGGCAAACGAACACTGAAGCTTTCTTT. Its translation: CASSSLGQTNTEAFF. The chain recombines TRBV5-1 with TRBJ1-1; tentatively, D is TRBD1 (5 bases). Trimming left V 3 bases short and J 1 base short, with 13 bases between. Germline CDR1 is SGHRS and CDR2 is YFSETQ. The CDR3 has 15 residues.

The chain links TRBV5-4 to TRBJ2-5; D call uncertain. The V end lost 0 bases, the J end lost 5 bases, and 11 bases lay between the germline ends. The CDR3 sequence is 14 residues long. Germline CDR1 SGHNT, CDR2 YYREEE (reference sequence). The CDR3 region is CASSLDGSYETQYF. CDR3 sequence (DNA): TGTGCCAGCAGCTTGGATGGTAGCTACGAGACCCAGTACTTC.

This clone was observed a single time. V gene TRBV4-3 combines with J gene TRBJ2-1, with TRBD1 as a possible D gene (6 bases). V shed 3 bases and J shed 2 bases, with 11 bases lying between them. This CDR3 is 15 amino acids long. Germline values: CDR1 LGHNA, CDR2 YSLEER. CDR3 region: CASSHRDTTYNEQFF. The CDR3 DNA reads as TGCGCCAGCAGCCACCGGGACACCACCTACAATGAGCAGTTCTTC.

This clone has more than one count but fewer than ten. The genes are TRBV29-1 and TRBJ2-1; 7 nucleotides line up with TRBD2. Germline-derived CDR1 and CDR2 are SQVTM and ANQGSEA. The CDR3 covers 15 residues. The junction had 7 bases not matched to a gene; V was cut back by 1 base and J by 4 bases. The chain's CDR3 is CSVEVERAGYNEQFF. Here the CDR3 DNA reads TGCAGCGTTGAAGTGGAAAGAGCGGGGTACAATGAGCAGTTCTTC.

J is TRBJ2-2 and V is TRBV11-2; 7 nucleotides match TRBD1. From germline, CDR1 is SGHAT and CDR2 FQNNGV. CDR3 size: 15 residues. V lost 5 bases to trimming and J lost 3 bases; unmatched junction nucleotides: 6. CDR3 in DNA: TGTGCCAGCAGCGTACAGGGGCTGGACACCGGGGAGCTGTTTTTT. This sequence encodes CASSVQGLDTGELFF.